This T cell receptor (beta chain) was recovered during a study of human T cells and chemical hapten exposure. Background on the study: Upper inner arm skin measuring approximately 2 cm by approximately 2 cm received 2% DPC for sensitization.

This clonotype appeared many times. Its target is not known. The time point denotes: pre-sensitization, week 0. As to treatment: therapeutic diphenylcyclopropenone sensitization with weekly scalp DPC. Patch tests were applied only after blood draws. This CDR3 spans 14 amino acids. Per germline, CDR1 SGHTA and CDR2 FQGNSA. V trimming: 5 bases; J trimming: 4 bases; junction bases outside the gene matches: 3. TCRdb ran MiXCR on the RACE reads and lists one entry per CDR3 protein. The table includes more than 50,000 distinct CDR3 sequences, around 7% detected once. Study-level points and caveats: Alopecia affecting every donor means their immune response may not match healthy people's. Clustering by CDR3 similarity yielded significantly more large clusters from expanded TCRs than controls.

The sequencing used whole blood, collected in connection with sensitization to the hapten diphenylcyclopropenone (DPC). The chain carries TRBV7-2 and TRBJ1-5; 9 bases match TRBD1. This receptor was obtained from a woman aged 25-40 years with alopecia areata. Some clones in this sample may be carry-over from other donors' samples. The CDR3 DNA follows: TGTGCCAGCAGCCCGGACAGGGGTAATCAGCCCCAGCATTTT. This encodes CASSPDRGNQPQHF.